The 32 T cell receptor beta chains listed next were all sequenced from one sample in a study of cytotoxic CD8 clonotypes in ibrutinib-treated CLL. The table came from immunoSEQ multiplex PCR; TCRdb's copy has only in-frame clones and leaves some out. This sample has roughly 250,000 clones, with roughly 74% found just once. This material consisted of PBMCs, taken after 24 months of ibrutinib treatment. These receptor sequences come from a human donor with chronic lymphocytic leukemia.

The chain links TRBV5-5 to TRBJ1-5; 7 bases line up with TRBD1. Germline trimming cut 1 base from V and 6 bases from J; bases unmatched to any gene: 1. The germline V gene encodes CDR1 SGHKS and CDR2 YYEKEE (reference sequence). The CDR3 covers 13 residues. This CDR3 is CASSLWDSQPQHF. CDR3 nucleotides: TGTGCCAGCAGCTTGTGGGACAGTCAGCCCCAGCATTTT.

The rearrangement links TRBV28 to TRBJ1-2; D call uncertain. The CDR3 spans 14 residues. V was cut by 4 bases and J by 8 bases, with 17 bases left in between. CDR1 MDHEN and CDR2 SYDVKM come from the germline V gene. Here the CDR3 reads CASSSSREGGGYTF. The CDR3 DNA sequence: TGTGCCAGCAGTTCCTCCCGAGAAGGTGGCGGCTACACCTTC.

As DNA, the CDR3 is TGTGCCACCAGCACCCGACAGGGTGGGGCTGAAGCTTTCTTT. This translates into CATSTRQGGAEAFF. J is TRBJ1-1 and V is TRBV15, with 7 bases aligning to TRBD1. With 4 bases clipped from V and 6 bases from J, the junction kept 8 bases outside the gene matches. Germline CDR1 reads LNHNV; CDR2 reads YYDKDF (reference sequence). The CDR3 totals 14 residues.

The chain combines TRBV4-3 with TRBJ2-7; TRBD1 or TRBD2 may be the D gene (5 bases each). The CDR3 is 16 residues long. Germline-derived CDR1 and CDR2 are LGHNA and YSLEER. V lost 3 bases to trimming and J lost 0 bases, with 15 bases between them. The CDR3 spells CASSQTGPPGSYEQYF. The CDR3 DNA sequence: TGCGCCAGCAGCCAGACGGGACCACCGGGCTCCTACGAGCAGTACTTC.

This chain joins TRBV7-9 and TRBJ2-3; D perhaps matches TRBD1 (5 bases). This CDR3 is built from 14 residues. Trimming stripped 3 bases from V and 3 bases from J, with 10 bases between. From germline, CDR1 is SEHNR and CDR2 FQNEAQ (reference sequence). This CDR3 reads CASSFAQGTDTQYF. CDR3 nucleotide sequence: TGTGCCAGCAGCTTTGCCCAGGGAACAGATACGCAGTATTTT.

The J gene is TRBJ2-3, the V gene TRBV6-5; D not certain. This CDR3 comprises 13 residues. Germline CDR1 reads MNHEY; CDR2 reads SVGAGI. Trimming removed 5 bases from V and 6 bases from J, with 12 bases in between. CDR3 sequence (DNA): TGTGCCAGCAGTCGGACCAGCCCCGATACGCAGTATTTT. It specifies CASSRTSPDTQYF.

This clone turned up a few times. The V and J genes are TRBV6-5 and TRBJ2-7; D unclear. V was shortened by 0 bases and J by 5 bases, with 8 bases between the two germline ends. Germline CDR1 reads MNHEY; CDR2 reads SVGAGI. The CDR3 has 13 amino acids. CDR3 sequence: CASSYSSPNEQYF. CDR3 nucleotides: TGTGCCAGCAGTTACTCGAGTCCGAACGAGCAGTACTTC.

The chain joins TRBV6-5 to TRBJ2-5; the D call may be TRBD1 or TRBD2 (5 bases each). V dropped 2 bases and J dropped 4 bases, with 14 bases sitting between them. Germline V gene data show CDR1 as MNHEY and CDR2 as SVGAGI. This CDR3 has 15 amino acids. The CDR3 region has the DNA TGTGCCAGCAGTTACACCGGGGCACACCCAGAGACCCAGTACTTC. Encoded protein: CASSYTGAHPETQYF.

V and J are TRBV4-2 and TRBJ2-1; weak D call: TRBD1 (5 bases). The CDR3 has 16 amino acids. Between the trimmed V and J ends, which lost 0 bases and 8 bases, there was a span of 17 bases. The germline V gene encodes CDR1 LGHNA and CDR2 YNFKEQ. DNA for the CDR3: TGTGCCAGCAGCCAAGAATGGGCAAAGGGGTCGTATGAGCAGTTCTTC. As protein: CASSQEWAKGSYEQFF.

This clone was found once. The chain has TRBV6-5 and TRBJ1-4; 11 nucleotides agree with TRBD1. This CDR3 is 14 amino acids long. V gave up 6 bases and J gave up 7 bases; unmatched junction bases: 4. The V gene's germline CDR1 is MNHEY and CDR2 SVGAGI. The CDR3, as DNA: TGTGCCAGCAGCTCCGGGACAGGGGGTGAAAAACTGTTTTTT. Translating gives CASSSGTGGEKLFF.

The chain recombines TRBV5-1 with TRBJ2-7, with 9 bases fitting TRBD2. The CDR3 is 15 amino acids. Germline V lookup: CDR1 SGHRS, CDR2 YFSETQ. J was trimmed by 3 bases and V by 1 base; bases with no gene match: 5. DNA for the CDR3: TGCGCCAGCAGCTTGAGACTAGCGGAGAGCTACGAGCAGTACTTC. Residues: CASSLRLAESYEQYF. Full variable domain (outside the CDR3, taken from reference TRBV5-1 and TRBJ2-7): KAGVTQTPRYLIKTRGQQVTLSCSPISGHRSVSWYQQTPGQGLQFLFEYFSETQRNKGNFPGRFSGRQFSNSRSEMNVSTLELGDSALYLCASSLRLAESYEQYFGPGTRLTVT.

This clone has only a few counts. The chain employs TRBV19 and TRBJ2-7; no reliable D call. The CDR3 has 13 amino acids. V gave up 10 bases and J gave up 2 bases, with 15 bases separating them. From germline, CDR1 is LNHDA and CDR2 SQIVND (reference sequence). The CDR3 reads CATHNTVTYEQYF. CDR3 nucleotide sequence: TGTGCCACTCACAATACAGTTACCTACGAGCAGTACTTC.

The V call is TRBV29-1, the J call TRBJ2-7; 7 bases are a match to TRBD2. Per germline, CDR1 SQVTM and CDR2 ANQGSEA. V shed 5 bases and J 2 bases; nucleotides not matched to a gene: 3. The CDR3 is 12 amino acids. CDR3 loop: CSVTSGAYEQYF. The DNA for the CDR3 is TGCAGCGTTACCAGCGGGGCCTACGAGCAGTACTTC.

The V gene is TRBV6-5, the J gene TRBJ1-5; D remains ambiguous. V was clipped by 0 bases and J by 0 bases, with 9 bases between them. This CDR3 has 16 residues. Germline loops: CDR1 MNHEY, CDR2 SVGAGI. The CDR3 nucleotides are TGTGCCAGCAGTTACTCACCGCGAGATAGCAATCAGCCCCAGCATTTT. It encodes CASSYSPRDSNQPQHF.

This chain links TRBV30 with TRBJ1-2; D unresolved. CDR3 length: 14 amino acids. CDR1 is GTSNPN and CDR2 is SVGIG in the germline V gene (reference sequence). V shed 3 bases and J shed 0 bases, with 11 bases lying between them. The CDR3: CAWRPSGANYGYTF. DNA of the CDR3: TGTGCCTGGAGACCGAGCGGGGCTAACTATGGCTACACCTTC.

The rearrangement joins TRBV6-5 to TRBJ2-1, with D perhaps assigned TRBD1 or TRBD2 (5 bases each). V was clipped by 6 bases and J by 5 bases, with 14 bases between them. CDR1 is MNHEY and CDR2 is SVGAGI in the germline V gene. The CDR3 spans 14 residues. CDR3 nucleotide sequence: TGTGCCAGCAGGGCCGGGACGCAAAACAATGAGCAGTTCTTC. Protein sequence: CASRAGTQNNEQFF.

This clone was seen once. This chain uses TRBV7-3 with TRBJ2-3, with D possibly matching TRBD2 (5 bases). The V end was cut by 5 bases, the J end by 5 bases, with 17 bases between. This CDR3 region has 15 residues. The germline CDR1 and CDR2 sequences are SGHTA and FQGTGA. The CDR3 DNA reads as TGTGCCAGCAGCCTCAGAGGGAGAGGAGGAGATACGCAGTATTTT. Amino acids: CASSLRGRGGDTQYF.

The V call is TRBV7-2, the J call TRBJ1-5, with no clear D. V lost 8 bases to trimming and J lost 0 bases, with 8 bases between them. Germline values: CDR1 SGHTA, CDR2 FQGNSA. This CDR3 is 13 amino acids long. The chain's CDR3 is CASRDYSNQPQHF. CDR3 DNA sequence: TGTGCCAGCCGGGATTATAGCAATCAGCCCCAGCATTTT.

This chain connects TRBV29-1 to TRBJ2-2; D unclear. Germline V gene data show CDR1 as SQVTM and CDR2 as ANQGSEA. With 3 bases removed from V and 5 bases from J, the gap between germline ends came to 10 bases. The CDR3 runs to 13 residues. The CDR3 bases are TGCAGCGTTGAGGGTGTTTGGACCGGGGAGCTGTTTTTT. Protein: CSVEGVWTGELFF.

J is TRBJ2-7 and V is TRBV25-1; D is unresolved. CDR3 length: 14 residues. Trimming took off 3 bases at V and 2 bases at J, with 11 bases between the two ends. The V gene's germline CDR1 is MGHDK and CDR2 SYGVNS. The CDR3 DNA reads TGTGCCAGCAGTGAGTTTCCGGGCACCTACGAGCAGTACTTC. As protein: CASSEFPGTYEQYF.

This chain uses TRBV29-1 with TRBJ2-7, with D possibly TRBD2 on 5 matching bases. V lost 6 bases and J 2 bases, leaving 20 bases between the germline ends. Germline loops: CDR1 SQVTM, CDR2 ANQGSEA. The CDR3 has 15 amino acids. Here the CDR3 DNA reads TGCAGCGTCAGCGGAAGAGTCGGAGGAACCTACGAGCAGTACTTC. The encoded protein is CSVSGRVGGTYEQYF.

V usage is TRBV9 and J usage is TRBJ2-3; 9 nucleotides match TRBD2. This CDR3 has 17 amino acids. The germline V gene encodes CDR1 SGDLS and CDR2 YYNGEE. J was trimmed by 4 bases and V by 2 bases; bases with no gene match: 11. CDR3 DNA: TGTGCCAGCAGCGTCACATTTAGCGGGAGTGGTGCAGATACGCAGTATTTT. Its translation: CASSVTFSGSGADTQYF.

Only a few counts were recorded for this clone. The chain combines TRBV7-2 with TRBJ2-1; D ambiguous. Trimming cost V 2 bases and J 11 bases, with 7 bases left between them. Germline loops: CDR1 SGHTA, CDR2 FQGNSA. The CDR3 is 11 residues long. CDR3 loop: CASSLHYQQFF. In DNA, the CDR3 is TGTGCCAGCAGCTTACATTATCAGCAGTTCTTC.

In this sample, this clone turned up once. The chain couples TRBV11-1 to TRBJ2-2; D may be TRBD1 (6 bases). This CDR3 spans 13 amino acids. Germline CDR1 SGHAT, CDR2 FQDESV (reference sequence). Trimming removed 4 bases at V and 4 bases at J, with 7 bases between. The CDR3 sequence is CASSSRGTGELFF. CDR3 nucleotides: TGTGCCAGCAGCTCCAGGGGCACCGGGGAGCTGTTTTTT. The full variable domain, with the rest looked up from reference TRBV11-1 and TRBJ2-2, is EAEVAQSPRYKITEKSQAVAFWCDPISGHATLYWYRQILGQGPELLVQFQDESVVDDSQLPKDRFSAERLKGVDSTLKIQPAELGDSAMYLCASSSRGTGELFFGEGSRLTVL.

This sequence joins TRBV18 and TRBJ1-5; no firm D call. Germline CDR1 is KGHSH and CDR2 is LQKENI. The V end was cut by 6 bases, the J end by 1 base, with 19 bases between. This CDR3 region has 17 residues. The CDR3 sequence is CASSPGRNSGSNQPQHF. The CDR3 nucleotides read TGTGCCAGCTCCCCGGGCCGGAATTCGGGAAGCAATCAGCCCCAGCATTTT.

This sequence joins TRBV25-1 and TRBJ2-2; 10 bases map to TRBD1. Looked up from germline, CDR1 is MGHDK and CDR2 is SYGVNS. The CDR3 spans 15 residues. Trimming at V came to 6 bases and at J to 7 bases, leaving 8 bases not matched to a gene. The CDR3 DNA reads TGTGCCAGCAGCCCGGGACAGGGGACCGGCGGGGAGCTGTTTTTT. It encodes CASSPGQGTGGELFF. Filled out from reference TRBV25-1 and TRBJ2-2, the complete variable domain reads EADIYQTPRYLVIGTGKKITLECSQTMGHDKMYWYQQDPGMELHLIHYSYGVNSTEKGDLSSESTVSRIRTEHFPLTLESARPSHTSQYLCASSPGQGTGGELFFGEGSRLTVL.

V gene TRBV9 combines with J gene TRBJ1-1; the D is unclear. In germline, CDR1 is SGDLS, CDR2 YYNGEE. The CDR3 loop spans 13 amino acids. Trimming stripped 2 bases from V and 3 bases from J, with 8 bases between. In DNA form, the CDR3 reads TGTGCCAGCAGCGTCGGACTGGACACTGAAGCTTTCTTT. Its protein product is CASSVGLDTEAFF.

This clone was found a few times. This chain uses TRBV27 with TRBJ2-1, with D possibly TRBD1 on 6 matching bases. The CDR3 consists of 15 residues. Germline-derived CDR1 and CDR2 are MNHEY and SMNVEV (reference sequence). V was shortened by 5 bases and J by 1 base, with 12 bases between the two germline ends. The DNA for the CDR3 is TGTGCCAGCAGTCCTCCCAGGGGATCCTACAATGAGCAGTTCTTC. Encoded protein: CASSPPRGSYNEQFF.

The chain couples TRBV9 to TRBJ1-2; D gene uncertain. The CDR3 has 14 residues. Trimming stripped 4 bases from V and 5 bases from J, with 15 bases between. The germline gives CDR1 SGDLS, CDR2 YYNGEE. CDR3 protein: CASSSQTIRYGYTF. CDR3 in DNA: TGTGCCAGCAGCTCCCAGACAATTAGGTATGGCTACACCTTC.

This clone has just a few counts. This rearrangement joins TRBV13 to TRBJ1-1; D is uncertain. There are 14 residues in the CDR3. Germline CDR1 is PRHDT and CDR2 is FYEKMQ (reference sequence). V lost 5 bases and J lost 0, with 10 bases in between. CDR3 sequence (DNA): TGTGCCAGCAGCCCCCGGGCTTTGAACACTGAAGCTTTCTTT. Residues: CASSPRALNTEAFF.

This chain joins TRBV18 and TRBJ2-1, with a tentative D call TRBD1 (6 bases). Looked up from germline, CDR1 is KGHSH and CDR2 is LQKENI. V shed 8 bases and J shed 2 bases, with 16 bases lying between them. The CDR3 loop spans 15 amino acids. The CDR3 DNA reads TGTGCCAGCACAAGGGGGACCGAGGCCTACAATGAGCAGTTCTTC. Amino acid sequence: CASTRGTEAYNEQFF. The complete variable domain, with remaining parts taken from reference TRBV18 and TRBJ2-1, reads NAGVMQNPRHLVRRRGQEARLRCSPMKGHSHVYWYRQLPEEGLKFMVYLQKENIIDESGMPKERFSAEFPKEGPSILRIQQVVRGDSAAYFCASTRGTEAYNEQFFGPGTRLTVL.

The gene calls are TRBV19 and TRBJ2-1, with a possible D match to TRBD1 (7 bases). The CDR3 runs to 13 residues. V gave up 7 bases and J gave up 4 bases, with 11 bases separating them. CDR1 and CDR2 (germline): LNHDA, SQIVND (reference sequence). This CDR3 reads CASTRDRYNEQFF. CDR3 nucleotides: TGTGCCAGTACGCGGGACAGATACAATGAGCAGTTCTTC.